The T cell receptor beta chain under discussion was sequenced for a study of control samples from healthy donors and cancer patients. TCRdb's copy holds only in-frame clones and misses some; the assay was immunoSEQ multiplex PCR. The sample lists some 20,000 clones, just over 85% occurring once. Germline V CDR1 and CDR2: LGHNA, YNFKEQ. The CDR3 extends over 17 amino acids. Trimming cost V 0 bases and J 0 bases, with 13 bases left between them. This receptor was taken from a woman in her 70s with colorectal cancer. This rearrangement joins TRBV4-2 to TRBJ2-3, with D perhaps TRBD1 or TRBD2 (6 bases each). The material sequenced was PBMCs. The CDR3 DNA is TGTGCCAGCAGCCAAGAGGGGGCGGGGCCCAGCACAGATACGCAGTATTTT. Its translation: CASSQEGAGPSTDTQYF.